This T cell receptor beta chain originates from a study of T cell responses to AZD1222 COVID-19 vaccine. This CDR3 spans 13 amino acids. The ends were cut back, 3 bases at V and 1 base at J, with 6 bases in the middle. In germline, CDR1 is MDHEN, CDR2 SYDVKM. Generated by immunoSEQ multiplex PCR, the TCRdb table keeps only in-frame clones and is missing some. Of some 81,000 clones listed, 70% to 90% are singletons. This chain joins TRBV28 and TRBJ1-1; D gene unclear. This clonotype was sampled from an adult who received the AZD1222 COVID-19 vaccine. This specimen was peripheral blood, taken 28 days after the second AZD1222 dose. The CDR3 DNA follows: TGTGCCAGCAGTTTCCCGGGGAACACTGAAGCTTTCTTT. Amino acids: CASSFPGNTEAFF.